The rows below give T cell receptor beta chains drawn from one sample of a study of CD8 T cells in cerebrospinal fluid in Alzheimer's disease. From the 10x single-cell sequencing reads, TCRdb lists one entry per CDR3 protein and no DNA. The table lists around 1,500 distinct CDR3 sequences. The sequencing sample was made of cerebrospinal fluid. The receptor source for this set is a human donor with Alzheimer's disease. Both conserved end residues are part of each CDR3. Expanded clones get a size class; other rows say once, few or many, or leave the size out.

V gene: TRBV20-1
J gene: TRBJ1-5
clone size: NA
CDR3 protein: CSASVGRPRTNQPQHF

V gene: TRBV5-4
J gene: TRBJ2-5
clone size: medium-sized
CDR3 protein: CASENRTGSTGTQYF

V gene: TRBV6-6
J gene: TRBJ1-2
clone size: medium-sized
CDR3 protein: CASSLTGPVGYGYTF

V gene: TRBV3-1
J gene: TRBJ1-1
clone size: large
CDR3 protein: CASSQGRVSTEAFF

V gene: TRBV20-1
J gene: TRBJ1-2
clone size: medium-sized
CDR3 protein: CSAKGTGGSYGYTF

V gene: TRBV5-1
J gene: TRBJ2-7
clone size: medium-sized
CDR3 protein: CASSLSPREQYF

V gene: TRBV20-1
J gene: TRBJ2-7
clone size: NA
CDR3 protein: CSASPFGATYEQYF

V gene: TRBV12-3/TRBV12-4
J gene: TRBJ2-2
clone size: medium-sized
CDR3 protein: CASSLTPGSTGELFF

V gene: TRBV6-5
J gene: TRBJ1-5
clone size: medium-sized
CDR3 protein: CASNPHWDRGDQPQHF

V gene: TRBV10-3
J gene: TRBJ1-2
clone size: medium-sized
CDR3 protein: CAISAEIIYGYTF

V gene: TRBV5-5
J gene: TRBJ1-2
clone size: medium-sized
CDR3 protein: CASSTWGGDSHTF

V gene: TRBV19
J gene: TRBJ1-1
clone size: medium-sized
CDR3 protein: CASSIEGRGTEAFF

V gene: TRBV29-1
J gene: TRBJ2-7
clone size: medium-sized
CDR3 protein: CSVEDPRGGPDEQYF

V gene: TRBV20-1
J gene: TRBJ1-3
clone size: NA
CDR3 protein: CSARDGGAGGNTIYF

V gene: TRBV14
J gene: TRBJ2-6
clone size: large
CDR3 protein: CASSRDNSGANVLTF

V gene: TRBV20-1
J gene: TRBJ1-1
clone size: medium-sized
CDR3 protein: CSAAPGVSSEAFF

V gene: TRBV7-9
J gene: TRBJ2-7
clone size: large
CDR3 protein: CASSLGTSGSYEQYF

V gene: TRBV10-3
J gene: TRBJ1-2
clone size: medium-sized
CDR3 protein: CAISESQGEGYTF

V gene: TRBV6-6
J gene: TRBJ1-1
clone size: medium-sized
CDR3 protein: CASMRGLGTEAFF

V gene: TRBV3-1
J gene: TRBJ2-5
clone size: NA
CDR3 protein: CASSPELGGGETQYF

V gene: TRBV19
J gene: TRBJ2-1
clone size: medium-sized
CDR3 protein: CASTSRGGQTYNEQFF

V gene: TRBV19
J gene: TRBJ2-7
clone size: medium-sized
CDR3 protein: CASSRRLPETSDSYEQYF

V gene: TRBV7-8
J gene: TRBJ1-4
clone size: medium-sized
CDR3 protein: CASSSTRYRGRVEKLFF

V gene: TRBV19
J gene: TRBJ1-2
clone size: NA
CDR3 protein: CASSGRGINYGYTF

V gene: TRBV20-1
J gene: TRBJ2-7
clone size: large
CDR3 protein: CSASDRAPYEQYF

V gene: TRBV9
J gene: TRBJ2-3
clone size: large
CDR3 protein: CASSETSGGGTDTQYF

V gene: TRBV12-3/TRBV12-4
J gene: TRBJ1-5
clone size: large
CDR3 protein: CASSFGQRDQPQHF

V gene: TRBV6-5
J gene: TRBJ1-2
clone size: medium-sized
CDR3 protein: CASSYSMLPGQENGYTF

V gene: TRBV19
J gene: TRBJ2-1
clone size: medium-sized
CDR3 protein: CASKETSFSYNEQFF

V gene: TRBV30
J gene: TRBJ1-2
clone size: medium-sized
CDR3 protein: CAWSGTGFYGYTF

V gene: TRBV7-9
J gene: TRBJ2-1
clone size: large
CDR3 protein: CASSLDVAEQFF

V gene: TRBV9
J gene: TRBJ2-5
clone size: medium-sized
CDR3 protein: CASSLGTGGVPQYF

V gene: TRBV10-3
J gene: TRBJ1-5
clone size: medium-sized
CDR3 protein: CAISGTGGGQPQHF

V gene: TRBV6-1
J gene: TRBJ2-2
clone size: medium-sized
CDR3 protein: CASLTLFEVPGELFF

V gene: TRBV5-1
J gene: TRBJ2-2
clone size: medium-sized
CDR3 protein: CASSALQGADTGELFF

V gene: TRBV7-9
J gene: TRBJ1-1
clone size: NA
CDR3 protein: CASSRLLYQNTEAFF

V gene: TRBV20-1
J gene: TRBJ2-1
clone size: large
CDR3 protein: CSATSGGRSYNEQFF

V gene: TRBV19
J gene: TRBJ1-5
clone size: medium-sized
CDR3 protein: CASRRRGQGLINQPQHF

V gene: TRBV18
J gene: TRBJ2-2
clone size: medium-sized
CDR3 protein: CASSPISETGELFF

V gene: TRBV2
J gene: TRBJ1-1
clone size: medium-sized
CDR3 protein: CASRTDRNTEAFF

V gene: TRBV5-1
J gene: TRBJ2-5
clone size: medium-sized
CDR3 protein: CASSLTAPQETQYF

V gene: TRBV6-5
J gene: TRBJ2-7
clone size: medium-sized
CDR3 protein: CASRRGNEQYF

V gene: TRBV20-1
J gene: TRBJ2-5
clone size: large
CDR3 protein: CSAEARRGTQYF

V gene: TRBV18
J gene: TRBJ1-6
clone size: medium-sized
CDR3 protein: CASSPNDSQLNSPLHF

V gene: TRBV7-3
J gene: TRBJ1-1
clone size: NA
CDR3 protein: CASSPTGGTEAFF

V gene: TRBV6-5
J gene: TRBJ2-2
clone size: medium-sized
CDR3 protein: CASSYGGSSPELFF